Presented here are 16 T cell receptor beta chains from one specimen sequenced in a study of blood T cell repertoires in COVID-19. Assay used: immunoSEQ multiplex PCR; TCRdb lists only in-frame clones, some missing. The table includes 90,000 to 120,000 clones, over 65% detected once. Sequenced sample: peripheral blood. The origin of the receptors is a man aged 60-69 years with acute or convalescent COVID-19.

The chain is built from TRBV25-1 and TRBJ2-1; perhaps TRBD1 as D (6 bases). The CDR3 runs to 15 residues. CDR1 and CDR2 from the germline V gene are MGHDK and SYGVNS. With 4 bases removed from V and 5 bases from J, the gap between germline ends came to 15 bases. For the CDR3, the DNA is TGTGCCAGCAGTGTATCGCAGGGGATTAACAATGAGCAGTTCTTC. It is translated as CASSVSQGINNEQFF.

The chain uses TRBV18 and TRBJ2-3, with D hard to call. There are 13 residues in the CDR3. The V end lost 2 bases, the J end lost 0 bases, and 3 bases lay between the germline ends. CDR1 and CDR2 (germline): KGHSH, LQKENI. The CDR3 DNA is TGTGCCAGCTCACCAGGCAGCACAGATACGCAGTATTTT. The encoded protein is CASSPGSTDTQYF. The variable domain in full, completed from reference TRBV18 and TRBJ2-3, reads NAGVMQNPRHLVRRRGQEARLRCSPMKGHSHVYWYRQLPEEGLKFMVYLQKENIIDESGMPKERFSAEFPKEGPSILRIQQVVRGDSAAYFCASSPGSTDTQYFGPGTRLTVL.

The V call is TRBV27, the J call TRBJ1-1, with 8 bases identical to TRBD1. Germline loops: CDR1 MNHEY, CDR2 SMNVEV (reference sequence). This CDR3 comprises 13 residues. J gave up 9 bases and V 6 bases, and 9 bases lay outside the gene matches. The CDR3 is CASSQGQGTKAFF. CDR3 nucleotides: TGTGCCAGCAGCCAAGGACAGGGAACAAAAGCTTTCTTT.

The chain carries TRBV3-1 (or the pseudogene TRBV3-2) and TRBJ2-1; D is unresolved. The V end lost 1 base, the J end lost 9 bases, and 7 bases lay between the germline ends. The CDR3 is 12 amino acids. The germline CDR1 and CDR2 sequences are LGHDT and YNNKEL (reference sequence). CDR3 sequence reads: CASSQVYGEQFF. The CDR3 region has the DNA TGTGCCAGCAGCCAAGTGTACGGTGAGCAGTTCTTC.

The gene calls are TRBV6-2 or TRBV6-3 and TRBJ2-7; no clear D gene. Between the trimmed V and J ends, which lost 0 bases and 9 bases, there was a span of 18 bases. The CDR3 is made up of 15 amino acids. CDR1 MNHEY and CDR2 SVGEGT come from the germline V gene. CDR3 nucleotides: TGTGCCAGCAGTTACTCGATGTCTACCCGCCCAGGGCAGTACTTC. Its protein product is CASSYSMSTRPGQYF.

This chain joins TRBV19 and TRBJ2-3; TRBD1 matches at 10 bases. The CDR3 is 15 amino acids. The J segment lost 4 bases and the V segment lost 5 bases, leaving 6 bases of the junction unmatched. Germline V CDR1 and CDR2: LNHDA, SQIVND (reference sequence). CDR3 DNA sequence: TGTGCCAGTAGTCCGCGGACAGGGGGGCCAGATACGCAGTATTTT. It codes for CASSPRTGGPDTQYF.

The rearrangement links TRBV28 to TRBJ2-7; 7 positions agree with TRBD2. The V gene's germline CDR1 is MDHEN and CDR2 SYDVKM. V shed 2 bases and J 0 bases; nucleotides not matched to a gene: 22. The CDR3 runs to 21 residues. The CDR3 DNA reads as TGTGCCAGCAGTTTAGTTCCTCTTATGGCGGGAGCGGCTACTGTCTCCTACGAGCAGTACTTC. Translating gives CASSLVPLMAGAATVSYEQYF.

The J gene is TRBJ2-7, the V gene TRBV19, with 7 bases lining up with TRBD1. The V segment lost 5 bases and the J segment 2 bases; nucleotides outside the gene matches: 6. The germline gives CDR1 LNHDA, CDR2 SQIVND (reference sequence). The CDR3 runs to 14 residues. The CDR3 nucleotides are TGTGCCAGTAGTCCCCGGACAGGAACCTACGAGCAGTACTTC. It codes for CASSPRTGTYEQYF.

The chain combines TRBV7-9 with TRBJ2-5; the D gene is possibly TRBD2 (5 bases). The germline V and J ends were trimmed by 1 base and 6 bases, with 12 bases remaining between them. This CDR3 is built from 14 residues. From germline, CDR1 is SEHNR and CDR2 FQNEAQ (reference sequence). The CDR3 DNA is TGTGCCAGCAGCTTAGTTGCGGGTTTTCAGACCCAGTACTTC. Translated, it gives CASSLVAGFQTQYF.

The chain couples TRBV20-1 to TRBJ2-7, with TRBD1 identical over 10 bases. The germline gives CDR1 DFQATT, CDR2 SNEGSKA (reference sequence). The V and J ends lost 5 bases and 2 bases, in that order; junction bases with no gene match: 6. The CDR3 has 14 amino acids. CDR3 nucleotides: TGCAGTGCTGGTGGACAGGGGGTCGCCTACGAGCAGTACTTC. It encodes CSAGGQGVAYEQYF.

V and J are TRBV23-1 and TRBJ1-1; 9 bases line up with TRBD1. TRBV23-1 is an ORF; its function is uncertain. The CDR3 is made up of 15 amino acids. The junction had 13 bases not matched to a gene; V was cut back by 3 bases and J by 11 bases. The CDR3 bases are TGCGCCAGCAGTCAGTCACAGGGGGCCGGGCCATTGGCTTTCTTT. It specifies CASSQSQGAGPLAFF.

V usage is TRBV12-3 or TRBV12-4 and J usage is TRBJ1-1; D ambiguous. V was trimmed by 5 bases and J by 6 bases, leaving 10 bases between them. This CDR3 contains 12 residues. CDR3 in amino acids: CASSLGRAEAFF. CDR3 DNA: TGTGCCAGCAGTCTGGGGAGGGCTGAAGCTTTCTTT.

J is TRBJ1-6 and V is TRBV19; 7 bases are a match to TRBD1. The V gene end was trimmed by 4 bases and the J gene end by 2 bases; junction bases not matched to a gene: 11. The germline gives CDR1 LNHDA, CDR2 SQIVND (reference sequence). The CDR3 runs 18 residues. The CDR3 protein is CASSNPQGIGTYNSPLHF. The CDR3 DNA reads TGTGCCAGTAGTAACCCACAGGGGATCGGAACCTATAATTCACCCCTCCACTTT.

This clone was counted a few times. This CDR3 reads CASSDQASTDTQYF. The CDR3 nucleotides are TGTGCCAGCAGTGATCAGGCTAGCACAGATACGCAGTATTTT. The chain links TRBV2 to TRBJ2-3; the D is unclear. The CDR3 is 14 residues long. In germline, CDR1 is SNHLY, CDR2 FYNNEI. With 3 bases removed from V and 0 bases from J, the gap between germline ends came to 7 bases.

The chain has TRBV15 and TRBJ2-1; 8 bases fit TRBD2. CDR1 and CDR2 from the germline V gene are LNHNV and YYDKDF (reference sequence). This CDR3 spans 19 amino acids. Germline trimming cut 0 bases from V and 5 bases from J; bases unmatched to any gene: 15. CDR3 region: CATSRDYAGGYLLNNEQFF. The CDR3 DNA follows: TGTGCCACCAGCAGAGATTACGCGGGAGGCTATCTCCTAAACAATGAGCAGTTCTTC.

The chain uses TRBV6-5 and TRBJ2-2; tentatively, D is TRBD1 (6 bases). The CDR3 sequence is 14 residues long. Germline CDR1 and CDR2: MNHEY and SVGAGI. With 6 bases removed from V and 2 bases from J, the gap between germline ends came to 10 bases. The CDR3 DNA reads TGTGCCAGCAGACCGGGACATAACACCGGGGAGCTGTTTTTT. As protein: CASRPGHNTGELFF.